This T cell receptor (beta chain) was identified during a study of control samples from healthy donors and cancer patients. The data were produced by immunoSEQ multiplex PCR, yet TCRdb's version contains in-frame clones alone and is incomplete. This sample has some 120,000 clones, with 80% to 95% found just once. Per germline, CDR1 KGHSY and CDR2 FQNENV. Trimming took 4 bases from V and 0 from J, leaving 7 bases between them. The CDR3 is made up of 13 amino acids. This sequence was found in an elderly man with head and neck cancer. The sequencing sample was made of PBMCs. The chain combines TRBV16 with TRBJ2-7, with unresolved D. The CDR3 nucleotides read TGTGCCAGCAGCCTTACTTACTCCTACGAGCAGTACTTC. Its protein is CASSLTYSYEQYF. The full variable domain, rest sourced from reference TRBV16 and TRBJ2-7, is GEEVAQTPKHLVRGEGQKAKLYCAPIKGHSYVFWYQQVLKNEFKFLISFQNENVFDETGMPKERFSAKCLPNSPCSLEIQATKLEDSAVYFCASSLTYSYEQYFGPGTRLTVT.